This TCR beta chain was observed in a study of cytomegalovirus exposure and HLA in healthy donors (TCRdb year 2017). For the study in its entirety: An earlier analysis of several hundred of the donors reported roughly 300 Gb of sequence data and about 100 million unique TCR beta sequences from about 200 million T cells. The T cell repertoires of under 700 subjects were profiled by immunosequencing and related to cytomegalovirus serostatus. In a later analysis, previously published TCR beta repertoires from 550 to 700 donors were re-analyzed and high-resolution HLA genotyping was added so that TCR occurrence patterns could be studied. Among the roughly 400 genotyped donors, under 90% belonged to the genetic ancestry cluster associated with self-reported Caucasian donors. The study was designed to test whether signatures of past pathogen exposure could be identified by cataloging public T cell receptors. Both class I and class II loci were covered by HLA typing, at four-digit resolution. Donor age, sex, ethnicity and CMV serostatus were collected together with the repertoire data. In the later analysis, no new phenotypic data were used to find candidate immune exposures; instead, reliance was placed on TCR beta sequences and their occurrence across donors. Every repertoire in the discovery cohort had been generated on one and the same sequencing platform. A separate validation cohort of more than 100 different subjects was used in addition to the roughly 640-subject first cohort. About five DR-DQ haplotypes were treated as single units for association and clustering because of strong linkage in the cohort. Roughly 300 gigabases of sequencing data and around 85 million unique TCR sequences made up an early release that covered approximately 650 HLA-typed donors. The number of typed donors differed by locus: roughly 620-640 for A, B, C, DRB1 and DQB1; approximately 520 for DQA1; 606 for DPA1; and some 430 for DPB1. To decide whether each TCR beta V gene segment behaved as functional or pseudogenic, an earlier analysis of 587 of the donors relied on high-throughput TCR beta sequencing. Among about 390 genotyped donors of the cohort, an average of 235,054 unique TCR beta nucleotide sequences were sequenced per donor, about a sixth of them non-productive. The study combined high-throughput TCR immunosequencing, statistical association of individual TCRs with disease status, and machine learning to predict cytomegalovirus infection status. Genome-wide SNP genotypes for about 55% of the roughly 670 donors were used in a later genetic analysis, which treated that subset as a discovery cohort.

In total, approximately 690 healthy bone marrow donors made up the cohort. All cohort members were sampled while nominally healthy, although unrecorded immune exposures were likely present. The donor was CMV seronegative and was included in the group of a few hundred seronegative cohort members. A peripheral blood sample was collected from each donor, and TCR beta sequencing was performed on peripheral blood mononuclear cells. Genomic DNA extraction from the blood cell samples was performed with the Qiagen DNeasy Blood Extraction Kit. The germline V gene provides CDR1 SGHRS and CDR2 YFSETQ. Unmatched junction bases come to 8, with V trimmed by 0 bases and J by 11 bases. Counted from cysteine to phenylalanine, this CDR3 has 15 amino acids. Only the CDR3 region is kept as DNA, spanning 45 bases read in frame from base 1. The receptor library was made with the immunoSEQ multiplex PCR assay. For the multiplex PCR, a mixture combining 60 forward primers for TCR Vbeta segments and 13 reverse primers for TCR Jbeta segments was used. Amplification of the CDR3 region of rearranged TCR beta genes was performed with a multiplex PCR assay on genomic DNA. Amplified TCR beta libraries were sequenced as 87-base-pair reads on the Illumina HiSeq System. The authors' analysis ran thus. A later analysis tallied around 82 million unique TCR beta chains across the 660 or so repertoires, and about 12 million of those chains were shared by two or more donors. Raw reads were error-corrected and collapsed into unique sequences with a nearest-neighbor algorithm that merged closely related sequences to remove PCR and sequencing errors. Alignment of CDR3 sequences to IMGT reference sequences was used to assign V, D and J gene segments. For a sequence to be retained, at least a six-nucleotide match to both a V gene segment and a J gene segment was required. Rearrangements were called productive when the CDR3 lacked stop codons and stayed in frame with V and J; all others were non-productive. Following IMGT convention, CDR3 was defined as the stretch from the second conserved V-encoded cysteine to the conserved J-encoded phenylalanine. The earlier analysis of 550 to 650 of the donors excluded any sequence lacking an unambiguous match to a single V gene segment. An earlier analysis of several hundred of the donors classified V segments as functional when productive rearrangements were above 56.7% and as segregating when the standard deviation between donors was above 5%. A statistical classification framework was developed to diagnose cytomegalovirus status using the catalog of TCR beta chain sequences. A later analysis assigned V and J genes by comparing TCR nucleotide sequences with IMGT/GENE-DB human TR gene sequences. In a later analysis, CDR3 sequences and most-parsimonious VDJ recombination scenarios were assigned using the TCRdist pipeline. A later analysis defined each TCR beta chain by its CDR3 amino acid sequence plus V-gene family, and excluded reads lacking a unique V-gene family. In a later analysis, fewer than 600 highly shared, low-generation-probability nucleotide sequences were removed to address suspected cross-contamination and a sequencing artifact. In a later analysis, a clonal expansion index for each public chain was calculated from normalized within-repertoire ranks of inferred template counts. In a later analysis, generation probabilities were computed with a VDJ recombination model fitted to out-of-frame rearrangements, and the resulting probabilities were checked against IGoR. In a later analysis, hypergeometric tests were used to score TCR-TCR, TCR-HLA and TCR-CMV co-occurrence, with a repertoire-size bias correction applied to TCR pairs. To estimate false discovery rates, a later analysis permuted the HLA or CMV assignments 20 times. A later analysis grouped co-occurring TCRs with DBSCAN, adding TCRdist sequence similarity when clustering within HLA-allele-positive subsets. Co-occurrence clustering excluded repertoires with fewer than 30,000 or more than 120,000 public chains, plus five with anomalous nucleotide sharing. As stored in TCRdb, this immuneACCESS dataset retains in-frame rearrangements with V and J assigned. A fraction of the clones does not appear; measured against another copy, unresolved V genes explain less than half of the discrepancy, and the remainder lacks a known reason. V and J calls and clone size are copied from that table; D and trimming were computed from the DNA. This sample has 180,000 or so clones in its table, and 78% of those were observed once. Approximately 2.6% of the sample belongs to the ten largest clones.

The investigation overall reported the following: Because HLA typing was unavailable for some donors at each locus, only the typed subset was used in association tests. When HLA alleles, especially DR and DQ, strongly co-occurred, TCR associations were difficult to assign to individual alleles. A later analysis associated approximately 17,000 TCR beta sequences with specific HLA alleles at a false discovery rate of 0.05. CMV serostatus was the only immune exposure information available for the cohort. The study gave a list of about 160 TCR beta chains associated with cytomegalovirus. Cytomegalovirus status was reported to be diagnosed by the classifier with high specificity and sensitivity in both the original and validation cohorts. According to a later analysis, parvovirus B19, influenza, CMV and Epstein-Barr virus appeared linked to several top co-occurrence clusters. Linkage disequilibrium might explain the correlated functional status among segregating V segments, but an unknown experimental factor could not be ruled out. According to a later analysis, TCR association rates differed among HLA loci, with DRB1 alleles showing the most associated TCRs and HLA-C alleles showing the fewest. Only TCR beta chains were sequenced in this cohort, and the absence of alpha or paired-chain data limited detectable features. In a later analysis, HLA-associated TCR beta chains were found to be more clonally expanded and to have lower generation probabilities than equally common non-associated chains. The sequencing pipeline was judged likely to have produced a cluster of highly shared sequence variants as a technical artifact. Approximately 18 rarely observed V segments, including chromosome 9 orphons, were excluded from the earlier analysis of about 600 of the donors because counts were too low. V-gene and J-gene trimming of TCR beta chains was associated with a missense DCLRE1C variant in a later genetic analysis, and the association was replicated in an independent cohort. A few of the identified cytomegalovirus-associated TCR beta chains were confirmed in vitro to be specific for cytomegalovirus antigens. Because the 87-base-pair reads could not distinguish some IMGT-functional V segments, including TRBV6-2 and TRBV6-3, those segments were excluded. An earlier analysis of some 560 of the donors showed that most TCR beta V segments appeared in productive rearrangements either about 87% or about 30% of the time, which broadly matched IMGT annotations. Most TCR sequences were seen in very few donors, while some public TCRs were found in many individuals. According to a later genetic analysis, donors in an Asian-associated ancestry cluster had fewer N-insertions in productive TCRs than the approximately 670-donor mean. According to a later analysis, most CMV-associated TCR beta chains appeared to be HLA-restricted, and the HLA associations seemed to be driven largely by CMV exposure. Sequencing depth was assumed to be roughly uniform across donors in the presence/absence analyses, though that assumption may not hold. A further reported finding was that TCR beta sequences accurately predicted the HLA-A and HLA-B alleles for most subjects in the first cohort. The authors suggested that the approach could potentially be generalized to other disease states and immunological phenotypes.

On this clone: It lacks a known antigen. Per-base quality was not reported, and no clone a single base away is much larger than it.

The sequencing input was PBMCs. This receptor was taken from a female donor in good health and CMV-seronegative. The rearrangement combines TRBV5-1 with TRBJ2-5; 12 nucleotides in the junction match TRBD2. In nucleotides, the sequence is TGCGCCAGCAGCTTGGGACTAGCGGGGGTTAATGAGCAGTACTTC. This codes for CASSLGLAGVNEQYF.